The next 2 T cell receptor beta chains were all read from a single sample in a study of blood T cell repertoires in COVID-19. Using immunoSEQ multiplex PCR, the repertoire was profiled, and TCRdb retains in-frame clones only, with some absent. The sample has approximately 87,000 clones; roughly 91% are singletons. The specimen was peripheral blood. The receptors shown here come from a man between 70 and 80 years old with active or convalescent COVID-19.

This rearrangement joins TRBV6-2 or TRBV6-3 to TRBJ1-5, with 8 bases matching TRBD1. Germline trimming cut 0 bases from V and 0 bases from J; bases unmatched to any gene: 10. The germline gives CDR1 MNHEY, CDR2 SVGEGT. This CDR3 has 19 residues. In DNA, the CDR3 is TGTGCCAGCAGTTACTCGAGACAGGGGTTTTCGAATAGCAATCAGCCCCAGCATTTT. It codes for CASSYSRQGFSNSNQPQHF.

The gene calls are TRBV6-5 and TRBJ1-5, with D possibly being TRBD1 (5 bases). The length of the CDR3 is 12 residues. CDR1 is MNHEY, CDR2 SVGAGI, per germline. V lost 6 bases, J lost 9 bases, and 12 bases lay in between. The CDR3 bases are TGTGCCAGCAGCCGGGCGGGGGGGCCCCAGCATTTT. It is translated as CASSRAGGPQHF.